This is a list of T cell receptor beta chains from one sample in a study of cytomegalovirus exposure and HLA in healthy donors. Assay used: immunoSEQ multiplex PCR; TCRdb lists only in-frame clones, some missing. The table records 150,000 to 200,000 clones, roughly 80% of them present only once. What was sequenced was PBMCs. Receptors were obtained from a woman aged 50 to 65 in good health and CMV-seronegative. The CDR3 runs from the conserved cysteine through the conserved F or W. The D gene is left open where the match is weak. Expanded clones are given a class, and other clones once, few, many or no size at all.

TRBV5-1	.	TRBD1	TRBJ2-7	CASSSKGQGANEQYF	TGCGCCAGCAGCTCGAAGGGACAGGGGGCTAACGAGCAGTACTTC
TRBV18	.	TRBD2	TRBJ2-7	CASSPPGLTFYEQYF	TGTGCCAGCTCACCACCGGGACTAACCTTCTACGAGCAGTACTTC
TRBV7-2	.	TRBD1	TRBJ1-3	CASSFAGGFGNTIYF	TGTGCCAGCAGCTTTGCAGGGGGATTTGGAAACACCATATATTTT
TRBV7-6	.	.	TRBJ2-2	CASSLAGGGTGELFF	TGTGCCAGCAGCCTTGCAGGTGGTGGGACCGGGGAGCTGTTTTTT
TRBV18	few	TRBD1	TRBJ1-1	CASSQPGTGRFTEAFF	TGTGCCAGCTCACAGCCCGGGACAGGGCGATTCACTGAAGCTTTCTTT
TRBV9	.	.	TRBJ2-7	CASSRLGHPYEQYF	TGTGCCAGCAGCCGTTTGGGACATCCCTACGAGCAGTACTTC
TRBV7-2	.	.	TRBJ1-1	CASSRQVMSVNTEAFF	TGTGCCAGCAGTCGACAGGTGATGTCGGTGAACACTGAAGCTTTCTTT
TRBV6-5	once	.	TRBJ2-5	CASGTRGGGTQYF	TGTGCCAGCGGGACCAGGGGTGGAGGGACCCAGTACTTC
TRBV2	.	TRBD1	TRBJ1-2	CASSLGQGIYGYTF	TGTGCCAGCAGCCTGGGACAGGGAATCTATGGCTACACCTTC
TRBV9	.	.	TRBJ1-1	CASSVEGASNTEAFF	TGTGCCAGCAGCGTAGAAGGGGCCTCGAACACTGAAGCTTTCTTT
TRBV7-9	.	.	TRBJ2-1	CASSGLDSSANEQFF	TGTGCCAGCAGCGGCCTAGATTCGAGCGCCAATGAGCAGTTCTTC
TRBV7-3	once	TRBD1	TRBJ2-7	CASSHIRDRELYEQYF	TGTGCCAGCAGCCATATCCGGGACAGGGAGCTGTACGAGCAGTACTTC
TRBV10-3	.	.	TRBJ1-2	CAISPSDLIDSRGGYTF	TGTGCCATCAGTCCCTCAGACCTCATCGACAGTAGGGGTGGCTACACCTTC
TRBV6-5	.	.	TRBJ1-6	CASSYDQYNSPLHF	TGTGCCAGCAGTTACGATCAGTATAATTCACCCCTCCACTTT
TRBV27	.	.	TRBJ2-1	CASSLWGGNSYNEQFF	TGTGCCAGCAGTTTATGGGGCGGAAACTCCTACAATGAGCAGTTCTTC
TRBV11-2	.	TRBD1	TRBJ1-4	CASRRDRVVFLGEKLFF	TGTGCCAGCAGAAGGGACAGGGTGGTCTTCCTCGGTGAAAAACTGTTTTTT
TRBV6-1	.	TRBD2	TRBJ2-7	CASTSGADPYEQYF	TGTGCCAGCACTAGCGGGGCGGACCCCTACGAGCAGTACTTC
TRBV4-3	.	.	TRBJ2-2	CASSTTMGRSGELFF	TGCGCCAGCAGTACTACAATGGGGAGGTCCGGGGAGCTGTTTTTT
TRBV9	.	.	TRBJ1-2	CASRGEAGWSYGYTF	TGTGCCAGCAGGGGGGAGGCAGGGTGGAGCTATGGCTACACCTTC
TRBV6-5	.	.	TRBJ2-3	CASSQLANTDTQYF	TGTGCCAGCAGTCAATTAGCGAACACAGATACGCAGTATTTT
TRBV9	.	TRBD1	TRBJ1-1	CASSPRQGARTEAFF	TGTGCCAGCAGCCCTCGACAGGGGGCGCGAACTGAAGCTTTCTTT
TRBV7-2	few	.	TRBJ2-7	CASSLDRSYEQYF	TGTGCCAGCAGCCTCGACAGATCCTACGAGCAGTACTTC
TRBV18	once	TRBD1	TRBJ2-7	CASSPPLLAWTGVYEQYF	TGTGCCAGCTCACCACCTTTGTTGGCCTGGACAGGGGTATACGAGCAGTACTTC
TRBV10-3	.	.	TRBJ1-2	CAISRQGLEGYTF	TGTGCCATCAGCCGCCAGGGTCTCGAGGGCTACACCTTC
TRBV7-9	.	.	TRBJ2-5	CASSLVVTGNQETQYF	TGTGCCAGCAGCTTAGTAGTGACAGGAAACCAAGAGACCCAGTACTTC
TRBV28	.	.	TRBJ1-1	CASSLPTGPLNTEAFF	TGTGCCAGCAGTTTACCAACAGGTCCTTTGAACACTGAAGCTTTCTTT
TRBV7-3	.	.	TRBJ1-1	CASSSRLNTEAFF	TGTGCCAGCAGCTCCCGGTTAAACACTGAAGCTTTCTTT
TRBV15	.	.	TRBJ1-1	CATSRGYRVAATEAFF	TGTGCCACCAGCAGAGGGTACAGGGTGGCGGCCACTGAAGCTTTCTTT
TRBV7-2	.	TRBD2	TRBJ2-5	CASSNIAGGQETQYF	TGTGCCAGCAGCAACATAGCGGGGGGGCAAGAGACCCAGTACTTC
TRBV27	.	.	TRBJ1-5	CASREYSNQPQHF	TGTGCCAGCAGGGAGTATAGCAATCAGCCCCAGCATTTT
TRBV6-5	once	TRBD1	TRBJ1-6	CASSTGTGFNSPLHF	TGTGCCAGCAGTACCGGGACAGGGTTTAATTCACCCCTCCACTTT
TRBV5-1	.	TRBD1	TRBJ2-3	CASSFPLGDSGADTQYF	TGCGCCAGCAGCTTCCCTTTAGGGGACAGTGGGGCAGATACGCAGTATTTT
TRBV10-1	.	TRBD1	TRBJ2-7	CASSASRGQERGKPYEQYF	TGCGCCAGCAGTGCCTCCCGGGGACAGGAAAGAGGGAAACCCTACGAGCAGTACTTC
TRBV7-9	.	.	TRBJ2-7	CASSFGGGDEQYF	TGTGCCAGCAGCTTTGGAGGGGGCGACGAGCAGTACTTC
TRBV6-1	.	TRBD1	TRBJ2-7	CASSSYGTDGYEQYF	TGTGCCAGCAGTTCATATGGGACAGACGGCTACGAGCAGTACTTC
TRBV5-1	once	TRBD2	TRBJ2-1	CASRYLAGVDGNEQFF	TGCGCCAGCAGATATCTAGCGGGAGTAGATGGAAATGAGCAGTTCTTC
TRBV5-1	.	.	TRBJ1-4	CASSIRGRGEKLFF	TGCGCCAGCAGCATCAGGGGTAGGGGTGAAAAACTGTTTTTT